The 8 T cell receptor beta chains below were found in one sample sequenced in a study of T cell responses to AZD1222 COVID-19 vaccine. Here immunoSEQ multiplex PCR was the method, and the copy in TCRdb shows in-frame clones only, minus some. There are just over 150,000 clones in the sample; 88% occur only once, and about 7% lies in the top ten. The sample in question was peripheral blood, obtained after recovery from COVID-19. Receptors originate from an adult who had recovered from COVID-19.

This chain joins TRBV7-8 and TRBJ1-5, with unresolved D. Trimming shortened V by 0 bases and J by 1 base, and 7 bases separated the two germline ends. In germline, CDR1 is SGHVS, CDR2 FQNEAQ. The CDR3 runs 15 residues. This chain's CDR3 is CASSLAERSNQPQHF. CDR3 DNA sequence: TGTGCCAGCAGCTTAGCTGAACGGAGCAATCAGCCCCAGCATTTT.

V is TRBV18 and J is TRBJ1-3; D remains unclear. V was shortened by 5 bases and J by 0 bases, with 11 bases between the two germline ends. CDR3 length: 15 amino acids. The V gene's germline CDR1 is KGHSH and CDR2 LQKENI. CDR3 sequence (DNA): TGTGCCAGCTCAGACTCCCTGAGCTCTGGAAACACCATATATTTT. This sequence encodes CASSDSLSSGNTIYF.

The chain is built from TRBV7-9 and TRBJ1-1; weak D call: TRBD1 (5 bases). The germline CDR1 and CDR2 sequences are SEHNR and FQNEAQ (reference sequence). Deletions cut 5 bases from V and 4 bases from J, with 11 bases between. CDR3 length: 13 residues. The CDR3 loop reads CASSPVGGTEAFF. CDR3 nucleotide sequence: TGTGCCAGCAGCCCCGTCGGGGGCACTGAAGCTTTCTTT.

This chain links TRBV7-9 with TRBJ1-1, with 8 nucleotides matching TRBD1. Unmatched junction bases numbered 13, after V lost 5 bases and J lost 5 bases. The germline gives CDR1 SEHNR, CDR2 FQNEAQ (reference sequence). The CDR3 sequence is 16 residues long. CDR3 sequence reads: CASSPQGTGGKTEAFF. In nucleotides, the CDR3 is TGTGCCAGCAGCCCGCAGGGGACAGGAGGTAAAACTGAAGCTTTCTTT.

The CDR3 loop is CASSFQDSPLHF. The CDR3, as DNA: TGTGCCAGCAGCTTTCAGGATTCACCCCTCCACTTT. This rearrangement joins TRBV7-9 to TRBJ1-6, with D uncertain. Trimming left V 3 bases short and J 8 bases short, with 5 bases between. This CDR3 spans 12 amino acids. Germline loops: CDR1 SEHNR, CDR2 FQNEAQ (reference sequence).

V gene TRBV18 combines with J gene TRBJ2-7; 11 bases map to TRBD1. Germline trimming cut 4 bases from V and 6 bases from J; bases unmatched to any gene: 8. The CDR3 is made up of 15 amino acids. The germline gives CDR1 KGHSH, CDR2 LQKENI. CDR3 region: CASSRGTGGEGEQYF. CDR3 DNA: TGTGCCAGCTCACGCGGGACAGGGGGAGAGGGCGAGCAGTACTTC.

The CDR3 spells CASSELQGRGNQPQHF. In DNA, the CDR3 is TGCGCCAGCAGTGAGTTGCAGGGGAGAGGCAATCAGCCCCAGCATTTT. The chain joins TRBV10-1 to TRBJ1-5, with D maybe TRBD1 (6 bases). Germline CDR1 reads WNHNN; CDR2 reads SYGVQD (reference sequence). The CDR3 is 16 residues long. V lost 1 base and J 2 bases, leaving 12 bases between the germline ends.

V gene TRBV5-6 combines with J gene TRBJ2-3, with a tentative D call TRBD1 (6 bases). V lost 4 bases to trimming and J lost 3 bases, with 12 bases between them. Germline values: CDR1 SGHDT, CDR2 YYEEEE. The CDR3 loop spans 14 amino acids. DNA for the CDR3: TGTGCCAGCAGCCGACAGGATTATACAGATACGCAGTATTTT. As protein: CASSRQDYTDTQYF.